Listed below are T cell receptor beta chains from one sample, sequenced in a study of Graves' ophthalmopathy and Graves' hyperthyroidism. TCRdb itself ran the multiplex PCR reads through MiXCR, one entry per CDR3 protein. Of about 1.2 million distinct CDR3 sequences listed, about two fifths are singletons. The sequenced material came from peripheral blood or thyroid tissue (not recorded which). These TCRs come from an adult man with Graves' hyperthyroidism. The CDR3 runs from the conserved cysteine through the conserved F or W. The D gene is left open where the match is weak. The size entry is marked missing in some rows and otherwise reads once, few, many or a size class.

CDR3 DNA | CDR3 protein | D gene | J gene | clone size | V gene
TGTGCCAGCAACACGCCAGGGGGGGCGAGTGGCTACACCTTC | CASNTPGGASGYTF | TRBD1 | TRBJ1-2 | - | TRBV5-5
TGCAGCGCCGAGGGACAGGGAAACGGCTATGGCTACACCTTC | CSAEGQGNGYGYTF | TRBD1 | TRBJ1-2 | many | TRBV29-1
TGTGCCAACAGCTTGGAGACAGGGCCGCGCGAGCAGTACTTC | CANSLETGPREQYF | TRBD1 | TRBJ2-7 | few | TRBV7-9
TGTGCCAGCAGCTTCACAGGGCGGGACACCGGGGAGCTGTTTTTT | CASSFTGRDTGELFF | - | TRBJ2-2 | - | TRBV7-2
TGTGCCAGCAGCATAACAGGGGGTAGGAACACTGAAGCTTTCTTT | CASSITGGRNTEAFF | TRBD1 | TRBJ1-1 | - | TRBV7-9
TGTGCCAGCAGCGTAGCTGCGGGAGTGGTCCAAGAGACCCAGTACTTC | CASSVAAGVVQETQYF | TRBD2 | TRBJ2-5 | - | TRBV2
TGTGCCAGCAGCTTCGGGCAGGGGTCTTCCGAGCAGTACTTC | CASSFGQGSSEQYF | - | TRBJ2-7 | many | TRBV11-2
TGCGCCAGCAGCCGGACAGGGGAGCAGCCCCAGCATTTT | CASSRTGEQPQHF | TRBD1 | TRBJ1-5 | few | TRBV10-2
TGCAGCGTTGAAGATAAGGCTACCTTCTACGAGCAGTACTTC | CSVEDKATFYEQYF | - | TRBJ2-7 | - | TRBV29-1
TGTGCCAGCAGTTACTCGGCTACTAGCGGGGGGGCGAACGAGCAGTACTTC | CASSYSATSGGANEQYF | TRBD2 | TRBJ2-7 | - | TRBV6-6
TGTGCCAGCAGCTTAGCGCCTTTGGGTACAGAGACCCAGTACTTC | CASSLAPLGTETQYF | - | TRBJ2-5 | - | TRBV7-6
TGTGCCAGCAGGACGTACGGTAGGAACACTGAAGCTTTCTTT | CASRTYGRNTEAFF | - | TRBJ1-1 | many | TRBV25-1
TGTGCCAGCTTGGGACAGGGGTTGAGGGAAAAACTGTTTTTT | CASLGQGLREKLFF | TRBD1 | TRBJ1-4 | - | TRBV25-1
TGTGCCTGGATGATTGCCGAGACTTATAATTCACCCCTCCACTTT | CAWMIAETYNSPLHF | - | TRBJ1-6 | - | TRBV7-2
TGTGCCAGCAGCGTAGGGGACAGGGTAGTTGGGGAGACCCAGTACTTC | CASSVGDRVVGETQYF | TRBD1 | TRBJ2-5 | many | TRBV9
TGTGCCAGCAGTGTTGCCAGTGTAAGCAATCAGCCCCAGCATTTT | CASSVASVSNQPQHF | - | TRBJ1-5 | - | TRBV9
TGTGCCAGCAGTGCGGGACTAGCGGGGAAGACCCAGTACTTC | CASSAGLAGKTQYF | TRBD2 | TRBJ2-5 | - | TRBV7-7
TGCGCCAGCAGCCCAACAGGACCCAGTCTGGGCACTGAAGCTTTCTTT | CASSPTGPSLGTEAFF | - | TRBJ1-1 | - | TRBV5-5
TGCAGCGCTAGACCCGGGACAGGGCCGGATGGCTACACCTTC | CSARPGTGPDGYTF | TRBD1 | TRBJ1-2 | few | TRBV29-1
TGTGCCAGCATGGACGGCTACGAGCAGTACTTC | CASMDGYEQYF | - | TRBJ2-7 | many | TRBV12-3/TRBV12-4
TGTGCCAGCAGCTTATCGGGTCAGCAGTACTTC | CASSLSGQQYF | - | TRBJ2-7 | - | TRBV7-2
TGTGCCGGGGGACGCCTCTCTGGGGCCAACGTCCTGACTTTC | CAGGRLSGANVLTF | - | TRBJ2-6 | once | TRBV2
TGTGCCAGCAGTTTAGAAGGGGGGCTTACTGAAGCTTTCTTT | CASSLEGGLTEAFF | - | TRBJ1-1 | - | TRBV28
TGTGCCAGCAGTGAAGAATACGGGGCGTCCTACGAGCAGTACTTC | CASSEEYGASYEQYF | - | TRBJ2-7 | - | TRBV6-1
TGCAGTGCTAGAAAGACAGGGAATCAGCCCCAGCATTTT | CSARKTGNQPQHF | TRBD1 | TRBJ1-5 | few | TRBV20-1
TGTGCCAGCAGCTCATTAGCTGACAGCGCCTACGAGCAGTACTTC | CASSSLADSAYEQYF | - | TRBJ2-7 | once | TRBV7-2
TGTGCCATCGGTGAAGGGGGATTCGACACTGAAGATTTCTTT | CAIGEGGFDTEDFF | - | TRBJ1-1 | - | TRBV10-3
TGCGCCAGCAGCCAAGTCGTGGGGCTTCCCGGGGAGCTGTTTTTT | CASSQVVGLPGELFF | - | TRBJ2-2 | - | TRBV4-1
TGTGCCACCAGCAGAGGCCAGCTAGCGGGAGATGAGACCCAGTACTTC | CATSRGQLAGDETQYF | TRBD2 | TRBJ2-5 | - | TRBV15
TGCGCCAGCAGCGTAGGGGGGGACACTGAAAAACTGTTTTTT | CASSVGGDTEKLFF | - | TRBJ1-4 | few | TRBV5-1
TGCAGCGTTGTCCCTTCGACGGGACCTAGAGGCACTGAAGCTTTCTTT | CSVVPSTGPRGTEAFF | - | TRBJ1-1 | - | TRBV29-1
TGTGCCAGCAGCTCGCAGGGGGGTCAGCCCCAGTACTTC | CASSSQGGQPQYF | - | TRBJ2-5 | - | TRBV7-9
TGTGCCAGCAGCTTGCCTGGGAAATCCTACGAGCAGTACTTC | CASSLPGKSYEQYF | - | TRBJ2-7 | many | TRBV5-8
TGTGCCAGCAGCCACCCCCCAGAGACCTACGAGCAGTACTTC | CASSHPPETYEQYF | - | TRBJ2-7 | few | TRBV12-3/TRBV12-4
TGCAGCGTTGAACGACAGGGGGGAACTGAAGCTTTCTTT | CSVERQGGTEAFF | TRBD1 | TRBJ1-1 | few | TRBV29-1
TGTGCCACCAGCAGACTTACAGACCAAGAGACCCAGTACTTC | CATSRLTDQETQYF | - | TRBJ2-5 | few | TRBV15
TGTGCCAGCAGCCTGAGGGGAATGCAAGCTTTCTTT | CASSLRGMQAFF | - | TRBJ1-1 | - | TRBV7-2
TGCAGTGCTAGTACTAGCGGGGCTTACGAGCAGTACTTC | CSASTSGAYEQYF | TRBD2 | TRBJ2-7 | few | TRBV20-1
TGTGCCACCAGCAGAGATACTATGACAGGGATCTACGAGCAGTACTTC | CATSRDTMTGIYEQYF | TRBD1 | TRBJ2-7 | - | TRBV15
TGTGCTAGTGGTTTCCAGGTGCAACCGGGGTACTACGAGCAGTACTTC | CASGFQVQPGYYEQYF | - | TRBJ2-7 | few | TRBV12-5
TGTGCCCTTGAAGTCGATGGCTACACCTTC | CALEVDGYTF | - | TRBJ1-2 | - | TRBV30
TGTGCCGGCAAGGGATCGGAAGAGACCCAGTACTTC | CAGKGSEETQYF | - | TRBJ2-5 | - | TRBV2
TGTGCCAGCAGCTTAGGGACTAGCGCCTACGAGCAGTACTTC | CASSLGTSAYEQYF | TRBD2 | TRBJ2-7 | many | TRBV5-1
TGCGCCAGCAGCCAAGACGGCAGGGGGGCCTACGAGCAGTACTTC | CASSQDGRGAYEQYF | - | TRBJ2-7 | - | TRBV4-3
TGTGCCACCAGCAGAGATCGCAGGGGAGGGACCCAGTACTTC | CATSRDRRGGTQYF | - | TRBJ2-5 | - | TRBV15
TGTGCCAGCACCAAAATACCAGGGTTCCCCAACTACGAGCAGTACTTC | CASTKIPGFPNYEQYF | - | TRBJ2-7 | few | TRBV7-9